Below, 30 T cell receptor beta chains from the same sample are listed, as sequenced in a study of cytomegalovirus exposure and HLA in healthy donors. In the PCR, 60 Vbeta and 13 Jbeta primers were used. Assay used: immunoSEQ multiplex PCR; TCRdb lists only in-frame clones, some missing. The profile shows fewer than 120,000 clones, 76% of them singletons. The sample comprised PBMCs. The receptors shown here come from a man younger than 45 in good health and CMV-seropositive.

The chain has TRBV10-3 and TRBJ2-1; TRBD2 agrees at 10 bases. Looked up from germline, CDR1 is ENHRY and CDR2 is SYGVKD. The trim removed 8 bases at V and 6 bases at J, leaving 7 bases unmatched. This CDR3 comprises 14 residues. CDR3 sequence: CAIAPAGGPNEQFF. The CDR3 nucleotides read TGTGCCATCGCCCCAGCGGGGGGGCCCAATGAGCAGTTCTTC.

This clone occurred a few times. V usage is TRBV6-1 and J usage is TRBJ1-5, with 7 bases aligning to TRBD1. J lost 2 bases, V lost 6 bases, and 4 bases had no gene match. Germline CDR1 is MNHNS and CDR2 is SASEGT. This CDR3 comprises 14 residues. The CDR3 sequence is CASSAGTGNQPQHF. The CDR3 DNA sequence: TGTGCCAGCAGCGCTGGGACAGGCAATCAGCCCCAGCATTTT.

This clone was detected once. V and J are TRBV9 and TRBJ2-7; TRBD1 matches 7 bases. Germline V CDR1 and CDR2: SGDLS, YYNGEE. This CDR3 contains 15 residues. With V trimmed by 4 bases and J by 1 base, 8 bases remained unmatched. CDR3 DNA: TGTGCCAGCAGCCCCTATCGGGACAGTTCCTACGAGCAGTACTTC. Translated: CASSPYRDSSYEQYF.

This clone was detected a few times. The genes are TRBV6-5 and TRBJ1-1; no clear D gene. The CDR3 is 15 residues long. CDR1 and CDR2 (germline): MNHEY, SVGAGI. Trimming left V 0 bases short and J 5 bases short, with 13 bases between. The CDR3 sequence is CASSYSTLEATEAFF. In nucleotides, the CDR3 is TGTGCCAGCAGTTACTCGACTTTGGAAGCAACTGAAGCTTTCTTT.

The V call is TRBV27, the J call TRBJ1-1; D possibly corresponds to TRBD1 (5 bases). CDR1 and CDR2 (germline): MNHEY, SMNVEV (reference sequence). The CDR3 length is 14 residues. Between the trimmed V and J ends, which lost 8 bases and 1 base, there was a span of 14 bases. The CDR3 DNA sequence: TGTGCCAGCCACGGGTCAGGGAAGAACACTGAAGCTTTCTTT. It translates to CASHGSGKNTEAFF.

This rearrangement joins TRBV6-6 to TRBJ2-4; TRBD2 aligns across 12 bases. The V segment lost 4 bases and the J segment 4 bases; nucleotides outside the gene matches: 5. The germline V gene has CDR1 MNHNY and CDR2 SVGAGI (reference sequence). The CDR3 covers 16 residues. In nucleotides, the CDR3 is TGTGCCAGCAGTTCTAGCGGGGGGGACTTAAAAAACATTCAGTACTTC. Amino acid sequence: CASSSSGGDLKNIQYF.

The chain couples TRBV27 to TRBJ2-1, with 8 bases aligning to TRBD2. V gave up 5 bases and J gave up 4 bases; unmatched junction bases: 7. Germline CDR1 reads MNHEY; CDR2 reads SMNVEV (reference sequence). The CDR3 has 15 residues. CDR3 nucleotides: TGTGCCAGCAGTATCAGCGGGGGACGTTACAATGAGCAGTTCTTC. Its protein is CASSISGGRYNEQFF.

This clone has a handful of counts. The V gene is TRBV6-5, the J gene TRBJ2-5, with D possibly matching TRBD2 (5 bases). The germline V gene has CDR1 MNHEY and CDR2 SVGAGI. V shed 7 bases and J shed 1 base, with 16 bases lying between them. The CDR3 totals 15 residues. For the CDR3, the DNA is TGTGCCAGCACCCGGACTGGCTCTCGCCAAGAGACCCAGTACTTC. It yields the protein CASTRTGSRQETQYF.

The J gene is TRBJ1-4, the V gene TRBV5-1; 8 bases are a match to TRBD1. With 0 bases clipped from V and 8 bases from J, the junction kept 9 bases outside the gene matches. CDR1 and CDR2 (germline): SGHRS, YFSETQ. The CDR3 is 16 amino acids. This CDR3 is CASSLDPQGVGEKLFF. As DNA, the CDR3 is TGCGCCAGCAGCTTGGATCCACAGGGGGTCGGGGAAAAACTGTTTTTT.

The chain recombines TRBV28 with TRBJ1-2, with D possibly matching TRBD1 (6 bases). Germline V gene sequence: CDR1 MDHEN, CDR2 SYDVKM. The CDR3 runs to 13 residues. Trimming pared 7 bases from V and 3 bases from J, leaving 12 bases between. The CDR3 nucleotides are TGTGCCAGCACCCAAGGACAGTACTATGGCTACACCTTC. It specifies CASTQGQYYGYTF.

This clone has only one observation. The V and J genes are TRBV5-5 and TRBJ1-1; D is ambiguous. Germline loops: CDR1 SGHKS, CDR2 YYEKEE (reference sequence). The length of the CDR3 is 11 residues. Trimming took 5 bases from V and 6 from J, leaving 8 bases between them. The CDR3 region has the DNA TGTGCCAGCAGTACGAGATCTGAAGCTTTCTTT. Residues: CASSTRSEAFF.

This clone was counted between two and nine times. This chain links TRBV6-4 with TRBJ1-1; possible D gene TRBD1, 6 bases. CDR1 and CDR2 from the germline V gene are MRHNA and SNTAGT. This CDR3 region has 17 residues. V was pared by 2 bases and J by 0 bases, with 16 bases between. CDR3 region: CASSDPYPTGLNTEAFF. The CDR3 DNA reads TGTGCCAGCAGTGACCCCTACCCGACAGGCTTGAACACTGAAGCTTTCTTT.

The chain uses TRBV6-5 and TRBJ1-1, with TRBD1 as a possible D gene (6 bases). The V gene lost 2 bases and the J gene lost 4 bases, with 11 bases spanning the gap. The CDR3 is 14 amino acids. Germline V gives CDR1 MNHEY, CDR2 SVGAGI. The CDR3 protein is CASSYERRGTEAFF. CDR3 in DNA: TGTGCCAGCAGTTACGAGCGCAGGGGCACTGAAGCTTTCTTT.

Only a few counts were recorded for this clone. This rearrangement joins TRBV27 to TRBJ1-6; D gene ambiguous. The CDR3 is 15 amino acids. The germline V and J ends were trimmed by 4 bases and 5 bases, with 12 bases remaining between them. Germline-derived CDR1 and CDR2 are MNHEY and SMNVEV (reference sequence). CDR3 residues: CASSWGGPDNSPLHF. For the CDR3, the DNA is TGTGCCAGCAGTTGGGGAGGGCCTGATAATTCACCCCTCCACTTT.

The J gene is TRBJ2-2, the V gene TRBV9; 11 bases agree with TRBD1. This CDR3 is built from 16 residues. Germline V CDR1 and CDR2: SGDLS, YYNGEE. V lost 2 bases, J lost 6 bases, and 6 bases stayed unmatched. CDR3 DNA: TGTGCCAGCAGCGTGACCATGGACAGGGGGCCCGGGGAGCTGTTTTTT. Its protein product is CASSVTMDRGPGELFF.

For this clone: One end of the junction varies from germline; a read error may be responsible. This rearrangement joins TRBV7-8 to TRBJ1-3; D ambiguous. Germline V lookup: CDR1 SGHVS, CDR2 FQNEAQ. This CDR3 comprises 20 residues. CDR3 amino acids: CAGSLEDGRAARSSGNTIYF. CDR3 DNA: TGTGCCGGCAGCTTAGAGGATGGGCGGGCGGCAAGAAGCTCTGGAAACACCATATATTTT.

This clone was seen a few times. The gene calls are TRBV6-5 and TRBJ1-4; D may be TRBD1 (6 bases). Germline values: CDR1 MNHEY, CDR2 SVGAGI. The CDR3 runs to 14 residues. Trimming stripped 6 bases from V and 8 bases from J, with 16 bases between. The CDR3 sequence: CASRPTGSREKLFF. CDR3 sequence (DNA): TGTGCCAGCAGGCCAACAGGGTCAAGGGAAAAACTGTTTTTT.

CDR3 nucleotide sequence: TGTGCCAGCAGTTACCTACGGACAGGGGGCTCCGAGCAGTACTTC. Translation: CASSYLRTGGSEQYF. This sequence joins TRBV28 and TRBJ2-7, with 11 bases aligning to TRBD1. V trimming: 4 bases; J trimming: 6 bases; junction bases outside the gene matches: 8. The CDR3 sequence is 15 residues long. Germline-derived CDR1 and CDR2 are MDHEN and SYDVKM. The variable domain in full, completed from reference TRBV28 and TRBJ2-7, reads DVKVTQSSRYLVKRTGEKVFLECVQDMDHENMFWYRQDPGLGLRLIYFSYDVKMKEKGDIPEGYSVSREKKERFSLILESASTNQTSMYLCASSYLRTGGSEQYFGPGTRLTVT.

The chain joins TRBV4-1 to TRBJ2-7, with 11 positions matching TRBD2. This CDR3 spans 16 amino acids. The germline CDR1 and CDR2 sequences are MGHRA and YSYEKL. With V trimmed by 2 bases and J by 2 bases, 5 bases remained unmatched. The CDR3 reads CASSQSGTSGTYEQYF. The CDR3 DNA reads as TGCGCCAGCAGCCAATCCGGGACTAGCGGCACCTACGAGCAGTACTTC.

This chain connects TRBV15 to TRBJ2-5; 11 nucleotides match TRBD2. CDR1 is LNHNV, CDR2 YYDKDF, per germline (reference sequence). The CDR3 has 19 residues. J gave up 0 bases and V 0 bases, and 9 bases lay outside the gene matches. CDR3 amino acids: CATSRDLASGGLHQETQYF. The CDR3 nucleotides read TGTGCCACCAGCAGAGATTTGGCTAGCGGGGGGCTACACCAAGAGACCCAGTACTTC.

The chain employs TRBV29-1 and TRBJ2-7; the match to TRBD1 covers 9 bases. Trimming at V came to 3 bases and at J to 5 bases, leaving 8 bases not matched to a gene. Germline CDR1 reads SQVTM; CDR2 reads ANQGSEA. CDR3 length equals 14 residues. The chain's CDR3 is CSVELDRGANEQYF. CDR3 sequence (DNA): TGCAGCGTTGAGCTGGACAGGGGAGCGAACGAGCAGTACTTC.

The chain is built from TRBV7-6 and TRBJ1-6; TRBD1 agrees at 12 bases. The germline V gene has CDR1 SGHVS and CDR2 FNYEAQ. This CDR3 contains 15 residues. Germline trimming cut 5 bases from V and 8 bases from J; bases unmatched to any gene: 4. The CDR3 DNA is TGTGCCAGCAGCCCAGGGACAGGGGGCCATTCACCCCTCCACTTT. Its protein product is CASSPGTGGHSPLHF.

V usage is TRBV5-1 and J usage is TRBJ1-1; possible D gene TRBD1, 5 bases. Germline CDR1 reads SGHRS; CDR2 reads YFSETQ. The CDR3 sequence is 14 residues long. V was cut by 0 bases and J by 1 base, with 7 bases left in between. CDR3 DNA sequence: TGCGCCAGCAGCTTGGCCGGGGGGAACACTGAAGCTTTCTTT. The encoded protein is CASSLAGGNTEAFF.

V usage is TRBV6-1 and J usage is TRBJ1-5, with TRBD1 identical over 10 bases. V shed 6 bases and J 6 bases; nucleotides not matched to a gene: 5. The CDR3 has 14 residues. Germline CDR1 is MNHNS and CDR2 is SASEGT. DNA for the CDR3: TGTGCCAGCAGCGGGACAGGGGTAACTCAGCCCCAGCATTTT. It translates to CASSGTGVTQPQHF.

The rearrangement uses TRBV27 and TRBJ2-1, with 8 bases aligning to TRBD2. The CDR3 runs to 15 residues. V was clipped by 3 bases and J by 4 bases; unmatched bases: 5. Germline values: CDR1 MNHEY, CDR2 SMNVEV (reference sequence). CDR3 nucleotide sequence: TGTGCCAGCAGTTTCGGGGGGGGACATTACAATGAGCAGTTCTTC. Translating it yields CASSFGGGHYNEQFF.

Note on this clone: Relative to the germline gene, one junction end is altered; a read error may explain this. This same CDR3 is encoded by further DNA sequences in the sample. The rearrangement links TRBV5-8 to TRBJ1-6, with TRBD1 identical over 7 bases. Germline V gene sequence: CDR1 SGHTS, CDR2 YDEGEE. This CDR3 region has 12 residues. CDR3 in amino acids: CASGDSSEPLHF. The CDR3 DNA reads as TGCGCCAGCGGGGACAGTAGCGAACCCCTCCACTTT.

This rearrangement joins TRBV2 to TRBJ1-2, with D possibly matching TRBD1 (6 bases). The germline V gene has CDR1 SNHLY and CDR2 FYNNEI. V was shortened by 6 bases and J by 4 bases, with 9 bases between the two germline ends. This CDR3 is 12 amino acids long. The CDR3 loop reads CASREDSYGYTF. The CDR3 nucleotides read TGTGCCAGCAGGGAGGACAGCTATGGCTACACCTTC.

The chain uses TRBV2 and TRBJ2-7; 7 nucleotides align to TRBD1. CDR1 and CDR2 (germline): SNHLY, FYNNEI. The CDR3 spans 14 residues. V shed 7 bases and J 2 bases; nucleotides not matched to a gene: 8. The CDR3 sequence is CASTSGGRTYEQYF. The CDR3 nucleotides read TGTGCCAGCACCTCAGGGGGAAGGACCTACGAGCAGTACTTC.

The chain is built from TRBV29-1 and TRBJ2-1; 9 bases line up with TRBD1. The junction had 3 bases not matched to a gene; V was cut back by 5 bases and J by 1 base. Per the germline V gene, CDR1 is SQVTM and CDR2 is ANQGSEA. The CDR3 sequence is 14 residues long. CDR3 sequence: CSVPGTGSYNEQFF. The CDR3 nucleotides are TGCAGCGTTCCCGGGACAGGGTCCTACAATGAGCAGTTCTTC.

This rearrangement joins TRBV19 to TRBJ2-7; perhaps TRBD1 as D (6 bases). CDR1 LNHDA and CDR2 SQIVND come from the germline V gene (reference sequence). This CDR3 contains 15 residues. Deletions cut 4 bases from V and 6 bases from J, with 19 bases between. DNA for the CDR3: TGTGCCAGTAGTACCCCCGGGACATCTCTGGCCGAGCAGTACTTC. This sequence encodes CASSTPGTSLAEQYF.